Below are 15 T cell receptor beta chains sequenced from a single sample in a study of blood T cell repertoires in COVID-19. Only in-frame clones appear in the TCRdb table, and some are missing; sequencing was by immunoSEQ multiplex PCR. This repertoire shows hundreds of thousands of clones, about 89% found once; its top ten account for nearly 6.5%. Sequenced: peripheral blood. These receptors originate from a woman between 45 and 60 years old with COVID-19, enrolled during active disease.

The chain joins TRBV5-1 to TRBJ2-1, with 14 positions matching TRBD2. The CDR3 is made up of 17 amino acids. V was pared by 2 bases and J by 4 bases, with 5 bases of the junction left unmatched. CDR1 and CDR2 (germline): SGHRS, YFSETQ. CDR3 in amino acids: CASSFGLAGGKYNEQFF. The CDR3 nucleotides are TGCGCCAGCAGCTTTGGACTAGCGGGAGGTAAATACAATGAGCAGTTCTTC.

The chain uses TRBV7-9 and TRBJ1-4; TRBD1 might be the D (6 bases). The germline gives CDR1 SEHNR, CDR2 FQNEAQ (reference sequence). Trimming cost V 5 bases and J 4 bases, with 23 bases left between them. This CDR3 has 18 amino acids. The CDR3 loop reads CASSQPLTPDRFNEKLFF. The DNA for the CDR3 is TGTGCCAGCAGCCAGCCTCTTACCCCGGACAGATTTAATGAAAAACTGTTTTTT. Variable domain in full (rest from reference TRBV7-9 and TRBJ1-4): DTGVSQNPRHKITKRGQNVTFRCDPISEHNRLYWYRQTLGQGPEFLTYFQNEAQLEKSRLLSDRFSAERPKGSFSTLEIQRTEQGDSAMYLCASSQPLTPDRFNEKLFFGSGTQLSVL.

This chain connects TRBV3-1 (or the pseudogene TRBV3-2) to TRBJ1-5; tentatively, D is TRBD1 (5 bases). The CDR3 runs 17 residues. Between the trimmed V and J ends, which lost 3 bases and 4 bases, there was a span of 19 bases. Germline V CDR1 and CDR2: LGHDT, YNNKEL (reference sequence). As DNA, the CDR3 is TGTGCCAGCAGCCAGGGGAGGACAACCCTGGGGAATCAGCCCCAGCATTTT. Protein product: CASSQGRTTLGNQPQHF.

The J gene is TRBJ1-5, the V gene TRBV3-1 (or the pseudogene TRBV3-2), with 7 bases that match TRBD1. V gave up 5 bases and J gave up 0 bases; unmatched junction bases: 1. Germline CDR1 LGHDT, CDR2 YNNKEL (reference sequence). CDR3 length: 14 amino acids. The DNA for the CDR3 is TGTGCCAGCAGCGGGACAGATAGCAATCAGCCCCAGCATTTT. It is translated as CASSGTDSNQPQHF.

This clone was counted once. CDR3 sequence reads: CASAKSGEGTEAFF. In DNA form, the CDR3 reads TGTGCCAGCGCGAAGTCGGGGGAAGGCACTGAAGCTTTCTTT. The V gene is TRBV6-5, the J gene TRBJ1-1; D may be TRBD1 (5 bases). Trimming stripped 8 bases from V and 4 bases from J, with 17 bases between. The germline CDR1 and CDR2 sequences are MNHEY and SVGAGI. CDR3 size: 14 residues.

V gene TRBV7-8 combines with J gene TRBJ2-3; 7 nucleotides match TRBD2. Looked up from germline, CDR1 is SGHVS and CDR2 is FQNEAQ. Trimming cost V 1 base and J 3 bases; bases outside gene matches: 7. The CDR3 is 16 amino acids. The chain's CDR3 is CASSLGLSGTTDTQYF. DNA for the CDR3: TGTGCCAGCAGCTTAGGCCTAAGCGGGACGACAGATACGCAGTATTTT.

The genes are TRBV7-3 and TRBJ2-1; weak D call: TRBD2 (7 bases). The germline V gene encodes CDR1 SGHTA and CDR2 FQGTGA. CDR3 length: 15 residues. V lost 5 bases, J lost 9 bases, and 20 bases lay in between. CDR3 sequence reads: CASSPTGTGGGEQFF. In DNA form, the CDR3 reads TGTGCCAGCAGCCCAACAGGGACGGGGGGCGGTGAGCAGTTCTTC.

The chain links TRBV13 to TRBJ1-4, with a weak D call TRBD1 (6 bases). This CDR3 contains 13 residues. V lost 3 bases and J 8 bases, leaving 10 bases between the germline ends. Germline loops: CDR1 PRHDT, CDR2 FYEKMQ (reference sequence). As DNA, the CDR3 is TGTGCCAGCAGCTTCGAACAGGGAGAAAAACTGTTTTTT. The encoded protein is CASSFEQGEKLFF.

The rearrangement links TRBV7-2 to TRBJ2-1, with TRBD2 identical over 10 bases. The ends lost 3 bases at V and 8 bases at J; junction bases unmatched: 7. The CDR3 loop spans 15 amino acids. Germline assignment: CDR1 SGHTA and CDR2 FQGNSA. CDR3: CASSLGLATSDEQFF. In DNA, the CDR3 is TGTGCCAGCAGCTTGGGACTAGCGACGAGCGATGAGCAGTTCTTC.

This clone has only a few counts. The V and J genes are TRBV25-1 and TRBJ2-2; the D gene is possibly TRBD2 (6 bases). The V gene's germline CDR1 is MGHDK and CDR2 SYGVNS. Between the trimmed V and J ends, which lost 7 bases and 0 bases, there was a span of 12 bases. The CDR3 spans 15 residues. The CDR3 nucleotides are TGTGCCAGCAATGCCGGGAGCGCGAACACCGGGGAGCTGTTTTTT. Translation gives CASNAGSANTGELFF.

The chain is built from TRBV19 and TRBJ2-2, with TRBD2 identical over 10 bases. Germline V gene data show CDR1 as LNHDA and CDR2 as SQIVND (reference sequence). The ends lost 7 bases at V and 2 bases at J; junction bases unmatched: 4. The CDR3 runs 15 residues. The CDR3 protein is CASIAGGPNTGELFF. The CDR3, as DNA: TGTGCCAGTATAGCGGGAGGCCCCAACACCGGGGAGCTGTTTTTT.

This clone was observed a handful of times. The genes are TRBV18 and TRBJ1-1; maybe TRBD1 (6 bases). V was shortened by 5 bases and J by 3 bases, with 16 bases between the two germline ends. The CDR3 is 15 residues long. Germline V lookup: CDR1 KGHSH, CDR2 LQKENI. The CDR3 loop is CASSTGQLEYTEAFF. The CDR3 nucleotides are TGTGCCAGCTCAACTGGACAGCTTGAATACACTGAAGCTTTCTTT. The whole variable domain, filled in from reference TRBV18 and TRBJ1-1, reads NAGVMQNPRHLVRRRGQEARLRCSPMKGHSHVYWYRQLPEEGLKFMVYLQKENIIDESGMPKERFSAEFPKEGPSILRIQQVVRGDSAAYFCASSTGQLEYTEAFFGQGTRLTVV.

The genes are TRBV15 and TRBJ2-1; 8 bases are a match to TRBD1. The CDR3 length is 14 residues. V lost 3 bases, J lost 9 bases, and 7 bases stayed unmatched. From germline, CDR1 is LNHNV and CDR2 YYDKDF (reference sequence). DNA of the CDR3: TGTGCCACCAGCAGCGGGGACAGGCAGGCTGAGCAGTTCTTC. Its protein is CATSSGDRQAEQFF.

V gene TRBV6-2 or TRBV6-3 combines with J gene TRBJ1-5; D gene uncertain. Deletions cut 2 bases from V and 4 bases from J, with 6 bases between. The germline V gene has CDR1 MNHEY and CDR2 SVGEGT. The CDR3 spans 13 residues. The CDR3 sequence is CASSYRGNQPQHF. CDR3 nucleotides: TGTGCCAGCAGTTACCGGGGTAATCAGCCCCAGCATTTT.

The chain links TRBV12-3 or TRBV12-4 to TRBJ1-2; D is perhaps TRBD1 (5 bases). Between the trimmed V and J ends, which lost 8 bases and 2 bases, there was a span of 9 bases. CDR3 length equals 12 residues. DNA for the CDR3: TGTGCCAGCGGAAGACAGAACTATGGCTACACCTTC. Translated: CASGRQNYGYTF.